The rows below give T cell receptor beta chains drawn from one sample of a study of T-cell reconstitution after alpha-beta-depleted transplantation in children. MiXCR, run by TCRdb on the PCR reads, gives a single entry per CDR3 protein. Among approximately 240,000 distinct CDR3 sequences listed, around 9.9% were seen once. The sequences come from PBMCs, collected before TCRalphabeta/CD19-depleted stem cell transplant. These receptors originate from a child less than two years old with acute myeloid leukemia, due to receive a stem cell transplant. Both conserved end residues are part of each CDR3. The D gene is left open where the match is weak. Clone size, where shown, is once, few, many, or a class for clones that have expanded.

size,V,J,D,DNA,CDR3
many,TRBV4-2,TRBJ2-3,.,TGTGCCAGCAGCCAAGGGGAATGGCGCACAGATACGCAGTATTTT,CASSQGEWRTDTQYF
many,TRBV20-1,TRBJ2-1,.,TGCAGTGCTCCACGGGATCCCTCGACAATTGAGCAGTTCTTC,CSAPRDPSTIEQFF
many,TRBV11-2,TRBJ2-3,TRBD2,TGTGCCAGCAGCTTTGGGAACTTGGCGGGAGGTACCACAGATACGCAGTATTTT,CASSFGNLAGGTTDTQYF
many,TRBV11-2,TRBJ2-5,TRBD1,TGTGCCAGCAGCCCTAGGGCTTCCAGGGGGAGAGAGACCCAGTACTTC,CASSPRASRGRETQYF
many,TRBV29-1,TRBJ2-7,TRBD2,TGCAGCGTTGGGGGACTAAGGTCCTACGAGCAGTACTTC,CSVGGLRSYEQYF
many,TRBV7-9,TRBJ2-1,TRBD1,TGTGCCAGCAGCACCTCGGGACAGGTAAAAAATGAGCAGTTCTTC,CASSTSGQVKNEQFF
.,TRBV28,TRBJ2-5,TRBD1,TGTGCCAGCAGTTCTGGACAGGCCTCCGAGAAGACCCAGTACTTC,CASSSGQASEKTQYF
many,TRBV20-1,TRBJ1-5,.,TGCAGTGTGGGATTACGAGGCAATCAGCCCCAGCATTTT,CSVGLRGNQPQHF
many,TRBV7-9,TRBJ2-5,.,TGTGCCAGCAGCTTATGGGCGGGTCAAGAGACCCAGTACTTC,CASSLWAGQETQYF
few,TRBV20-1,TRBJ2-6,TRBD1,TGCAGTGCTAGAGATCTAGGGGACAGCTCTGGGGCCAACGTCCTGACTTTC,CSARDLGDSSGANVLTF
many,TRBV6-2/TRBV6-3,TRBJ1-5,.,TGTGCCAGCAGTGTCCCCGGCGGTGTGTTTGGCAATCAGCCCCAGCATTTT,CASSVPGGVFGNQPQHF
many,TRBV2,TRBJ1-6,TRBD1,TGTGCCAGCAGCCCTGCAGGGGGTAATTCACCCCTCCACTTT,CASSPAGGNSPLHF
many,TRBV10-3,TRBJ1-5,.,TGTGCCGCCGGTCCTCCCGGGCGCAATCAGCCCCAGCATTTT,CAAGPPGRNQPQHF
.,TRBV7-2,TRBJ1-2,TRBD1,TGTGCCAGCAGCTTAGCGGGACAGGTGTCCTATGGCTACACCTTC,CASSLAGQVSYGYTF
.,TRBV3-1,TRBJ2-3,.,TGTGCCAGCAGCCAAGGGTCAGCGGGCGATACGCAGTATTTT,CASSQGSAGDTQYF
many,TRBV20-1,TRBJ1-3,.,TGCAGTGCTAGAGATGCGAGCTCTGGAAACACCATATATTTT,CSARDASSGNTIYF
many,TRBV5-1,TRBJ1-1,.,TGCGCCAGCAGCTTGGGAGGTAAGGGAACTGAAGCTTTCTTT,CASSLGGKGTEAFF
many,TRBV12-3/TRBV12-4,TRBJ2-1,TRBD2,TGTGCCAGCAGTTCGAGACTCGCTAGCGGGGGTGAGCAGTTCTTC,CASSSRLASGGEQFF
many,TRBV9,TRBJ2-1,TRBD2,TGTGCCAGCAGCCCCTCTAAGCGGGAGAGCAATGAGCAGTTCTTC,CASSPSKRESNEQFF
many,TRBV12-3/TRBV12-4,TRBJ2-7,TRBD1,TGTGCCAGCAAAAGGGACAGTCCGGGCGAGCAGTACTTC,CASKRDSPGEQYF
many,TRBV20-1,TRBJ2-7,.,TGCAGTGCTAGAGGTGTTCCGGGGTCCGACTACGAGCAGTACTTC,CSARGVPGSDYEQYF